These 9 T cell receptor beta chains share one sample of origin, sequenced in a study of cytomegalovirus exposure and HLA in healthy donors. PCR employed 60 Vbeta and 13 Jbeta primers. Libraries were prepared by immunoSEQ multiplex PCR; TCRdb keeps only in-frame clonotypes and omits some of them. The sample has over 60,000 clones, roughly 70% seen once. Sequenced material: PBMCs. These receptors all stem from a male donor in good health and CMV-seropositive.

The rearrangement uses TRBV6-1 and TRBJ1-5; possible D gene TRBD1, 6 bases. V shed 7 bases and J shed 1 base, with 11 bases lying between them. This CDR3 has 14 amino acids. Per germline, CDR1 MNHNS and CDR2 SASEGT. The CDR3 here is CASTIGQSNQPQHF. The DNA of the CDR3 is TGTGCCAGCACCATTGGACAGAGCAATCAGCCCCAGCATTTT.

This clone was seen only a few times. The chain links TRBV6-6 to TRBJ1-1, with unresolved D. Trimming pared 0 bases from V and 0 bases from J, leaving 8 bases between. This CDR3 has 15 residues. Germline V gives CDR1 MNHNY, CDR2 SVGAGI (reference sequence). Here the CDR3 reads CASSYSNRMNTEAFF. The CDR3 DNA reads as TGTGCCAGCAGTTACTCGAACAGAATGAACACTGAAGCTTTCTTT.

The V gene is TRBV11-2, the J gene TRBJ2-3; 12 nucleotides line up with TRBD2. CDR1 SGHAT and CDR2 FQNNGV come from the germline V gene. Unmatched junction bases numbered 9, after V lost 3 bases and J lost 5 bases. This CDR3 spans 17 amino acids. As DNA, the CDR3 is TGTGCCAGCAGCTTTGCGCACGGACTAGCGGGAAGAGATACGCAGTATTTT. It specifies CASSFAHGLAGRDTQYF.

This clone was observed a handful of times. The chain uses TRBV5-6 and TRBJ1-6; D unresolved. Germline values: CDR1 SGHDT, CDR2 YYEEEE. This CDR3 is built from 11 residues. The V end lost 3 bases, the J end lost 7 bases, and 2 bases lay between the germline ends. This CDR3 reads CASSSNSPLHF. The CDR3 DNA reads TGTGCCAGCAGCTCAAATTCACCCCTCCACTTT.

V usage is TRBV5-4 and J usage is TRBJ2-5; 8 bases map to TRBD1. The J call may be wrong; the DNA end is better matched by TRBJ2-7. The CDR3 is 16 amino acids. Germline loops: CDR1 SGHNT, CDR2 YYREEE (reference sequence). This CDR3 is CASSFGPTGASYEQYF. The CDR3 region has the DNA TGTGCCAGCAGCTTTGGTCCGACAGGGGCGTCCTACGAGCAGTACTTC.

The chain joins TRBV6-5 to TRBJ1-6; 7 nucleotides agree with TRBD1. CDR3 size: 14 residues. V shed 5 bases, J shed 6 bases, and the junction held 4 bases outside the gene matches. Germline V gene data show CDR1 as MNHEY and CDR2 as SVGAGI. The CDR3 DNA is TGTGCCAGCAGTAACCGGGACAGTAATTCACCCCTCCACTTT. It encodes CASSNRDSNSPLHF.

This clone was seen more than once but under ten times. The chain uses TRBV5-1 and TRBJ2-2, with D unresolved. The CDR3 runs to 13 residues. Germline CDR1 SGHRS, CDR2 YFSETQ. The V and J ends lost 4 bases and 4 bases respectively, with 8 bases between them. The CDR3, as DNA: TGCGCCAGCAGCCTGACTGTCACCGGGGAGCTGTTTTTT. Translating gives CASSLTVTGELFF.

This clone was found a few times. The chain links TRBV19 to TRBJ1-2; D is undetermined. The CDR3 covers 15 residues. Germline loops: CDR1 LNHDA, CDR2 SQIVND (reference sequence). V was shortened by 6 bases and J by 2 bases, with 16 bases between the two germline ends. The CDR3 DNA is TGTGCCAGTAGCCAAGGCGTGGTCGGGAACTATGGCTACACCTTC. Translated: CASSQGVVGNYGYTF.

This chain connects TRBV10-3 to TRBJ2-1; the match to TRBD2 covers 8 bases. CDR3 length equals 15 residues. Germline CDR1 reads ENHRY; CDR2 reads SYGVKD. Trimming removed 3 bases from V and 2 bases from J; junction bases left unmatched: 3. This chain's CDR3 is CAISDSGGAYNEQFF. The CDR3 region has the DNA TGTGCCATCAGTGACTCGGGAGGGGCCTACAATGAGCAGTTCTTC.